One sample yielded the 20 T cell receptor beta chains listed below, sequenced in a study of T cell responses to AZD1222 COVID-19 vaccine. Repertoires were generated with immunoSEQ multiplex PCR, while TCRdb's copy carries only in-frame clones and drops some. The data hold 200,000 to 250,000 clones, with about 93% observed a single time. The sample consisted of peripheral blood, taken on day 0 of MenACWY control vaccination. These TCRs come from an adult in good health.

This clone showed up just once. The rearrangement joins TRBV4-1 to TRBJ1-3, with D uncertain. This CDR3 is 16 amino acids long. Between the trimmed V and J ends, which lost 1 base and 0 bases, there was a span of 10 bases. Germline V CDR1 and CDR2: MGHRA, YSYEKL. Here the CDR3 DNA reads TGCGCCAGCAGCCAAGGGCGGACCAGCTCTGGAAACACCATATATTTT. As protein: CASSQGRTSSGNTIYF.

The rearrangement uses TRBV4-2 and TRBJ1-5; 7 bases match TRBD1. Germline lookup yields CDR1 LGHNA and CDR2 YNFKEQ. The ends lost 1 base at V and 4 bases at J; junction bases unmatched: 1. This CDR3 spans 14 amino acids. The CDR3 sequence: CASSQGQGNQPQHF. Here the CDR3 DNA reads TGTGCCAGCAGCCAAGGACAGGGTAATCAGCCCCAGCATTTT.

The chain employs TRBV18 and TRBJ1-1; no clear D. The germline gives CDR1 KGHSH, CDR2 LQKENI. This CDR3 has 14 amino acids. V shed 3 bases and J shed 6 bases, with 14 bases lying between them. CDR3 sequence: CASSPQTHRSEAFF. The CDR3 DNA follows: TGTGCCAGCTCACCTCAGACCCACCGGTCTGAAGCTTTCTTT. The complete variable domain, with remaining parts taken from reference TRBV18 and TRBJ1-1, reads NAGVMQNPRHLVRRRGQEARLRCSPMKGHSHVYWYRQLPEEGLKFMVYLQKENIIDESGMPKERFSAEFPKEGPSILRIQQVVRGDSAAYFCASSPQTHRSEAFFGQGTRLTVV.

This chain connects TRBV7-9 to TRBJ1-1, with 10 bases lining up with TRBD1. CDR3 length equals 16 residues. Trimming took 5 bases from V and 1 from J; bases not matched to a gene: 7. The germline V gene encodes CDR1 SEHNR and CDR2 FQNEAQ (reference sequence). As DNA, the CDR3 is TGTGCCAGCAGCCCGCGGGGACAGGGGTCGAACACTGAAGCTTTCTTT. Protein sequence: CASSPRGQGSNTEAFF.

V is TRBV19 and J is TRBJ2-3; 7 positions match TRBD2. V lost 5 bases, J lost 3 bases, and 11 bases stayed unmatched. The CDR3 consists of 16 residues. Germline CDR1 LNHDA, CDR2 SQIVND (reference sequence). This chain's CDR3 is CASSAPRGGVTDTQYF. In nucleotides, the CDR3 is TGTGCCAGTAGTGCACCCCGTGGGGGGGTTACAGATACGCAGTATTTT.

The J gene is TRBJ2-5, the V gene TRBV30, with a tentative D call TRBD1 (6 bases). This CDR3 is built from 14 residues. Trimming removed 0 bases at V and 5 bases at J, with 13 bases between. Germline lookup yields CDR1 GTSNPN and CDR2 SVGIG (reference sequence). The CDR3 DNA reads as TGTGCCTGGAGTGTATCCGGCAGGGGCGAGACCCAGTACTTC. As protein: CAWSVSGRGETQYF.

The V call is TRBV5-4, the J call TRBJ1-4, with D maybe TRBD1 (5 bases). Trimming took off 0 bases at V and 3 bases at J, with 9 bases between the two ends. This CDR3 comprises 15 residues. Germline V CDR1 and CDR2: SGHNT, YYREEE (reference sequence). Here the CDR3 reads CASSLDQGANEKLFF. The CDR3 nucleotides read TGTGCCAGCAGCTTGGACCAGGGCGCTAATGAAAAACTGTTTTTT.

This clone was picked up a small number of times. The rearrangement uses TRBV6-5 and TRBJ1-4, with D possibly being TRBD1 (6 bases). This CDR3 is built from 14 residues. From germline, CDR1 is MNHEY and CDR2 SVGAGI. V was shortened by 7 bases and J by 0 bases, with 9 bases between the two germline ends. The CDR3 loop reads CASTGQTTNEKLFF. The CDR3 nucleotides are TGTGCCAGCACCGGACAGACAACTAATGAAAAACTGTTTTTT.

This chain joins TRBV9 and TRBJ1-3; no firm D call. Trimming took off 2 bases at V and 0 bases at J, with 15 bases between the two ends. The CDR3 sequence is 17 residues long. Germline values: CDR1 SGDLS, CDR2 YYNGEE. CDR3 DNA: TGTGCCAGCAGCGTGGGAGATTGGACTAGCTCTGGAAACACCATATATTTT. Amino acid sequence: CASSVGDWTSSGNTIYF.

J is TRBJ1-4 and V is TRBV5-5; TRBD1 matches at 9 bases. CDR1 is SGHKS and CDR2 is YYEKEE in the germline V gene (reference sequence). The ends lost 3 bases at V and 1 base at J; junction bases unmatched: 1. The CDR3 is made up of 15 amino acids. CDR3 sequence reads: CASSWGQGTNEKLFF. CDR3 bases: TGTGCCAGCAGCTGGGGACAGGGAACTAATGAAAAACTGTTTTTT.

The gene calls are TRBV27 and TRBJ2-7; D is perhaps TRBD1 or TRBD2 (6 bases each). Trimming left V 7 bases short and J 1 base short, with 20 bases between. The CDR3 is 16 amino acids. Germline CDR1 is MNHEY and CDR2 is SMNVEV (reference sequence). CDR3 loop: CASTDHGGGASYEQYF. The DNA of the CDR3 is TGTGCCAGCACCGACCATGGGGGCGGGGCGTCCTACGAGCAGTACTTC.

V and J are TRBV7-9 and TRBJ2-3; a weak D match, TRBD2 (6 bases). The CDR3 extends over 14 amino acids. CDR1 SEHNR and CDR2 FQNEAQ come from the germline V gene (reference sequence). Trimming removed 5 bases at V and 0 bases at J, with 9 bases between. CDR3 protein: CASSLSGSTDTQYF. CDR3 DNA: TGTGCCAGCAGCCTAAGCGGGAGCACAGATACGCAGTATTTT. Looking up the rest from reference TRBV7-9 and TRBJ2-3 gives the full variable domain: DTGVSQNPRHKITKRGQNVTFRCDPISEHNRLYWYRQTLGQGPEFLTYFQNEAQLEKSRLLSDRFSAERPKGSFSTLEIQRTEQGDSAMYLCASSLSGSTDTQYFGPGTRLTVL.

The V and J genes are TRBV3-1 (or the pseudogene TRBV3-2) and TRBJ1-5; 9 bases agree with TRBD1. J lost 6 bases, V lost 3 bases, and 6 bases had no gene match. From germline, CDR1 is LGHDT and CDR2 YNNKEL (reference sequence). CDR3 length equals 15 residues. The CDR3 nucleotides read TGTGCCAGCAGCCAGGGACAGGGTTGGACTCAGCCCCAGCATTTT. Residues: CASSQGQGWTQPQHF.

This chain joins TRBV7-3 and TRBJ2-7; D gene unclear. Germline V gene lookup returns CDR1 SGHTA and CDR2 FQGTGA. The V and J ends lost 5 bases and 1 base respectively, with 15 bases between them. CDR3 length equals 15 residues. The CDR3 DNA sequence: TGTGCCAGCAGCCAAGAATCGGGCCGGTCCTACGAGCAGTACTTC. This translates into CASSQESGRSYEQYF.

In DNA form, the CDR3 reads TGTGCCTGCCTCCCGGGGCTAAATAATTCACCCCTCCACTTT. It codes for CACLPGLNNSPLHF. The rearrangement uses TRBV30 and TRBJ1-6; D is perhaps TRBD1 (5 bases). Germline CDR1 and CDR2: GTSNPN and SVGIG (reference sequence). The CDR3 length is 14 residues. The V gene lost 6 bases and the J gene lost 5 bases, with 14 bases spanning the gap.

The chain couples TRBV6-2 or TRBV6-3 to TRBJ1-5; 7 nucleotides match TRBD1. Germline CDR1 reads MNHEY; CDR2 reads SVGEGT. The ends lost 6 bases at V and 3 bases at J; junction bases unmatched: 5. The CDR3 consists of 14 residues. DNA for the CDR3: TGTGCCAGCAGCGCCGACAGGGACAATCAGCCCCAGCATTTT. This gives the protein CASSADRDNQPQHF.

The chain carries TRBV5-4 and TRBJ1-2; D unclear. The germline CDR1 and CDR2 sequences are SGHNT and YYREEE (reference sequence). This CDR3 contains 13 residues. The V end was cut by 4 bases, the J end by 2 bases, with 9 bases between. CDR3 region: CASSVDGNYGYTF. The CDR3 region has the DNA TGTGCCAGCAGCGTAGACGGGAACTATGGCTACACCTTC.

The rearrangement uses TRBV29-1 and TRBJ1-2; no reliable D call. The germline V gene encodes CDR1 SQVTM and CDR2 ANQGSEA. CDR3 length: 14 amino acids. The ends were cut back, 4 bases at V and 2 bases at J, with 14 bases in the middle. CDR3 sequence: CSVVRQTLNYGYTF. In DNA form, the CDR3 reads TGCAGCGTTGTGAGGCAGACCCTGAACTATGGCTACACCTTC.

The J gene is TRBJ1-4, the V gene TRBV5-5; a possible D gene is TRBD1 (5 bases). The germline gives CDR1 SGHKS, CDR2 YYEKEE (reference sequence). V gave up 1 base and J gave up 3 bases, with 13 bases separating them. The CDR3 extends over 16 amino acids. CDR3 nucleotides: TGTGCCAGCAGCTTGAGAGGGCGGGGGGCTAATGAAAAACTGTTTTTT. Translated: CASSLRGRGANEKLFF.

The V and J genes are TRBV28 and TRBJ2-7; D may be TRBD2 (6 bases). Looked up from germline, CDR1 is MDHEN and CDR2 is SYDVKM. This CDR3 is 15 amino acids long. Trimming took 6 bases from V and 7 from J, leaving 22 bases between them. In DNA, the CDR3 is TGTGCCAGCAGCCCACGGGGGACCCTTGGAAAAGAGCAGTACTTC. This gives the protein CASSPRGTLGKEQYF.